This passage covers 9 T cell receptor beta chains from one sample sequenced in a study of OX40 agonist ivuxolimab in advanced cancers. This table comes from immunoSEQ multiplex PCR, and its TCRdb copy is limited to in-frame clones, with some not included. The repertoire holds some 60,000 clones, with around four fifths as singletons. The specimen comprised CD4+ or CD8+ T cells sorted from blood, sampled in a trial of the OX40 agonist ivuxolimab. These receptors all come from an adult with an advanced solid tumor such as melanoma, head and neck, liver or kidney cancer.

The chain employs TRBV7-2 and TRBJ2-2, with a possible D match to TRBD2 (6 bases). This CDR3 region has 14 residues. V was clipped by 5 bases and J by 4 bases, with 11 bases between them. The germline CDR1 and CDR2 sequences are SGHTA and FQGNSA. This CDR3 reads CASSPSSATGELFF. In DNA, the CDR3 is TGTGCCAGCAGCCCCTCTAGCGCCACCGGGGAGCTGTTTTTT. Supplemented by reference TRBV7-2 and TRBJ2-2, the full variable domain reads GAGVSQSPSNKVTEKGKDVELRCDPISGHTALYWYRQSLGQGLEFLIYFQGNSAPDKSGLPSDRFSAERTGGSVSTLTIQRTQQEDSAVYLCASSPSSATGELFFGEGSRLTVL.

This clone showed up just a few times. DNA of the CDR3: TGCGCCAGCAGTCGAGTACCGGCGAGACCGGACGTTTGGACTCGTGGGGATGAAAAACTGTTTTTT. This translates into CASSRVPARPDVWTRGDEKLFF. The chain recombines TRBV23-1 with TRBJ1-4; D is uncertain. TRBV23-1 is an open reading frame whose function is uncertain. This CDR3 region has 22 residues. With 4 bases removed from V and 6 bases from J, the gap between germline ends came to 36 bases.

The chain carries TRBV15 and TRBJ2-3, with unresolved D. V lost 1 base, J lost 1 base, and 9 bases lay in between. The germline CDR1 and CDR2 sequences are LNHNV and YYDKDF (reference sequence). This CDR3 spans 15 amino acids. CDR3 amino acids: CATSRGNLGTDTQYF. The CDR3 DNA is TGTGCCACCAGCAGAGGGAATCTAGGCACAGATACGCAGTATTTT.

This chain links TRBV19 with TRBJ1-5; maybe TRBD1 (5 bases). CDR1 LNHDA and CDR2 SQIVND come from the germline V gene (reference sequence). The germline V and J ends were trimmed by 4 bases and 9 bases, with 22 bases remaining between them. The CDR3 sequence is 16 residues long. CDR3 DNA: TGTGCCAGTAGTACAAACCCAGGACGGGGCAGATGGCCCCAGCATTTT. Translated: CASSTNPGRGRWPQHF.

The chain has TRBV6-5 and TRBJ1-1, with a tentative D call TRBD1 (5 bases). The CDR3 length is 14 residues. Germline V gene lookup returns CDR1 MNHEY and CDR2 SVGAGI. Between the trimmed V and J ends, which lost 2 bases and 9 bases, there was a span of 16 bases. In DNA, the CDR3 is TGTGCCAGCAGTTACGGGGCGCGGGGCGGGAAAGCTTTCTTT. This sequence encodes CASSYGARGGKAFF.

The chain recombines TRBV6-6 with TRBJ2-1; possibly TRBD2 for D (5 bases). The CDR3 totals 16 residues. The germline gives CDR1 MNHNY, CDR2 SVGAGI (reference sequence). The V gene lost 2 bases and the J gene lost 4 bases, with 15 bases spanning the gap. DNA of the CDR3: TGTGCCAGCAGTTACACCAGCGGCTCGGGGTACAATGAGCAGTTCTTC. It specifies CASSYTSGSGYNEQFF.

The chain joins TRBV28 to TRBJ2-2; no firm D call. CDR1 and CDR2 (germline): MDHEN, SYDVKM. Trimming stripped 2 bases from V and 3 bases from J, with 4 bases between. The CDR3 is 13 amino acids. The CDR3 coding sequence is TGTGCCAGCAGTTTAGCGGACACCGGGGAGCTGTTTTTT. Encoded protein: CASSLADTGELFF.

The gene calls are TRBV18 and TRBJ2-1, with 7 nucleotides matching TRBD1. Germline CDR1 KGHSH, CDR2 LQKENI. This CDR3 spans 15 amino acids. Germline trimming cut 1 base from V and 3 bases from J; bases unmatched to any gene: 3. CDR3 protein: CASSPQGALYNEQFF. CDR3 coding DNA: TGTGCCAGCTCACCACAGGGGGCTCTCTACAATGAGCAGTTCTTC. The full variable domain, completed using reference TRBV18 and TRBJ2-1, is NAGVMQNPRHLVRRRGQEARLRCSPMKGHSHVYWYRQLPEEGLKFMVYLQKENIIDESGMPKERFSAEFPKEGPSILRIQQVVRGDSAAYFCASSPQGALYNEQFFGPGTRLTVL.

The chain couples TRBV5-4 to TRBJ1-2, with 9 positions matching TRBD1. Germline V gene data show CDR1 as SGHNT and CDR2 as YYREEE (reference sequence). This CDR3 has 16 amino acids. V gave up 5 bases and J gave up 8 bases; unmatched junction bases: 16. Written as DNA, the CDR3 is TGTGCCAGCAGAACCGGGACAGGGTGGGGCGACGGCGGCTACACCTTC. Translating it yields CASRTGTGWGDGGYTF.